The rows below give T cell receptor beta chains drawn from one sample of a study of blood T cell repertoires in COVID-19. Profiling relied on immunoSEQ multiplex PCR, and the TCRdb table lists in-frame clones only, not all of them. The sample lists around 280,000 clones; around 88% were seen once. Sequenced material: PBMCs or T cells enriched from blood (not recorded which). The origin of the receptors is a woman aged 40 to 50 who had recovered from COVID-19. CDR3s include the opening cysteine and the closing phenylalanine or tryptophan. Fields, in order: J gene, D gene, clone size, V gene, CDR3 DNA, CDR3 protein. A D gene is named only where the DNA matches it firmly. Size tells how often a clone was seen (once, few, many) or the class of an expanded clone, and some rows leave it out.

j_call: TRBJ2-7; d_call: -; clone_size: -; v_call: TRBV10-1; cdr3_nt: TGCGCCAGCATCCCAGTATACGAGCAGTACTTC; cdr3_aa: CASIPVYEQYF
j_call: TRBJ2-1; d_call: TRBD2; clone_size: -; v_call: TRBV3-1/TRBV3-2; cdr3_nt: TGTGCCAGCAGCCAGACCCCGGGACTAGGCGACTCAAATGAGCAGTTCTTC; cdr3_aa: CASSQTPGLGDSNEQFF
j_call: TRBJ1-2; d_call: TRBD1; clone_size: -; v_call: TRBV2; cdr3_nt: TGTGCCAGCAGTCCATTCGAGGACAGGGCCTATGGCTACACCTTC; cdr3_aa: CASSPFEDRAYGYTF
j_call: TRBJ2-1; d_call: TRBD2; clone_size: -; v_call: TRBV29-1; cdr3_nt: TGCAGCGGTGGGACTAGGGTCTACAATGAGCAGTTCTTC; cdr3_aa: CSGGTRVYNEQFF
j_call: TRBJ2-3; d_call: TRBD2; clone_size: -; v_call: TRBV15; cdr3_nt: TGTGCCACCAGCAGAGTTGCGGGAGTCGGGGCAGATACGCAGTATTTT; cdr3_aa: CATSRVAGVGADTQYF
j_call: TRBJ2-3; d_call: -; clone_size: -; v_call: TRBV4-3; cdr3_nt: TGCGCCAGCAGCCAAGATTTAGCCGATACGCAGTATTTT; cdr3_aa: CASSQDLADTQYF
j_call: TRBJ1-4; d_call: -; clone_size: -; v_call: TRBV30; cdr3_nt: TGTGCCTGGAGTGTGTCGACAAGGAATGAAAAACTGTTTTTT; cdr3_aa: CAWSVSTRNEKLFF
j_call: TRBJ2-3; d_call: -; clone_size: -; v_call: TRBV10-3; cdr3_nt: TGTGCCATCAGTGAGGGGCAAAACGGAGGGGATACGCAGTATTTT; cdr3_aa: CAISEGQNGGDTQYF
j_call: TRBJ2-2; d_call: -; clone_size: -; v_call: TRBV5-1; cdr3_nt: TGCGCCAGCAGCTATGGCGGGATAAACGGGGAGCTGTTTTTT; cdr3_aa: CASSYGGINGELFF
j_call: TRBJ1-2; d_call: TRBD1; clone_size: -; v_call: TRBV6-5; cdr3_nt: TGTGCCAGCAGGTACAGGGGGCGCAACTATGGCTACACCTTC; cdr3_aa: CASRYRGRNYGYTF
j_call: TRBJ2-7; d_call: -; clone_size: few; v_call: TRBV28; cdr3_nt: TGTGCCAGCAGTCTTTTTCTGGTCGTAGGAGGGGAAGAGCCGCAGTACTTC; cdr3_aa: CASSLFLVVGGEEPQYF
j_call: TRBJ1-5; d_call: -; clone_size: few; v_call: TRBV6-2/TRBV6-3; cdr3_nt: TGTGCCAGCAGTTATAACCTAAATCAGCCCCAGCATTTT; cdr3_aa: CASSYNLNQPQHF
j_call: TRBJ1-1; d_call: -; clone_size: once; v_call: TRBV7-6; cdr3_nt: TGTGCCAGCAGCCCTGGGACAGAAGCTTTCTTT; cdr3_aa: CASSPGTEAFF
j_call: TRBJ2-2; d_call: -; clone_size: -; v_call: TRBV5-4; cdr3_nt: TGTGCCAGCAGCTTGGGTGGGCTCGCGAACACCGGGGAGCTGTTTTTT; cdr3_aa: CASSLGGLANTGELFF
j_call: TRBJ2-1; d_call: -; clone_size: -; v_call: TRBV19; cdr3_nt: TGTGCCAGTAGTTTCCCTAGGGGAGGACTTAGTGAGCAGTTCTTC; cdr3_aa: CASSFPRGGLSEQFF
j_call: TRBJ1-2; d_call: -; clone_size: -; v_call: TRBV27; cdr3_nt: TGTGCCAGCAGTTTATCAGGACAGAACTTCTATGGCTACACCTTC; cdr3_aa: CASSLSGQNFYGYTF
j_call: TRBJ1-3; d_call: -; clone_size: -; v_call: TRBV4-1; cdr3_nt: TGCGCCAGCAGCCAGAGGGACACCAGCTCTGGAAACACCATATATTTT; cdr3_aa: CASSQRDTSSGNTIYF
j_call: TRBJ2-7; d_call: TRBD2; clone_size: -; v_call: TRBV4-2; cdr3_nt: TGTGCCAGCAGCCTTTCCGGGACTAGCGGCCCCTACGAGCAGTACTTC; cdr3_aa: CASSLSGTSGPYEQYF
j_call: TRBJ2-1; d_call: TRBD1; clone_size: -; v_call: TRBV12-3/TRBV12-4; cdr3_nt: TGTGCCAGCAGTGAAGGGACAGGGAATGAGCAGTTCTTC; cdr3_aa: CASSEGTGNEQFF
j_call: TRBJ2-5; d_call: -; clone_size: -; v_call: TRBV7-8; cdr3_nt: TGTGCCAGCAGCTCTCGGACAATTGGGGAAATCTTCCAAGAGACCCAGTACTTC; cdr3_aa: CASSSRTIGEIFQETQYF
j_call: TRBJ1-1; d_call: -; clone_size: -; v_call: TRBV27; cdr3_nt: TGTGCCAGCAGTGAACTACGAGGGAACACTGAAGCTTTCTTT; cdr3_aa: CASSELRGNTEAFF
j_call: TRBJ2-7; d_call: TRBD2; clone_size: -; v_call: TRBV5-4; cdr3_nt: TGTGCCAGCAGCTTGGGGGGGACTAGCGGTTACGAGCAGTACTTC; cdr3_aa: CASSLGGTSGYEQYF
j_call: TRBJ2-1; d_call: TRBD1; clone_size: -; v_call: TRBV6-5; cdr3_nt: TGTGCCAGCAGCTGGGGACAGGGACCCAATGAGCAGTTCTTC; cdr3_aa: CASSWGQGPNEQFF
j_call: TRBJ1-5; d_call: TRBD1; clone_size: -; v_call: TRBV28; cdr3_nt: TGTGCCAGCAGTCATGGTGGAGGGACAGGGGAAACGGGCAATCAGCCCCAGCATTTT; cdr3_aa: CASSHGGGTGETGNQPQHF
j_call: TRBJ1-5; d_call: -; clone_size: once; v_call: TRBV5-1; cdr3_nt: TGCGCCAGCAGCTTTGGAGATAGCAATCAGCCCCAGCATTTT; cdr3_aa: CASSFGDSNQPQHF
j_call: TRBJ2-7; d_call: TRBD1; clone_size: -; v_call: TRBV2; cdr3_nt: TGTGCCACACGGGGACAGGGCGGTTACGAGCAGTACTTC; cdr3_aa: CATRGQGGYEQYF
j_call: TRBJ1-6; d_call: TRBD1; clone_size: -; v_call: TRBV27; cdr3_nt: TGTGCCAGCGGCCGACAGGGCGTCTCCTATAATTCACCCCTCCACTTT; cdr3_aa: CASGRQGVSYNSPLHF
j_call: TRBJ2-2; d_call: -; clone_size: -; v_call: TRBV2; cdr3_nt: TGTGCCAGCAGCGTTTTTACCGGGGAGCTGTTTTTT; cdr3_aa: CASSVFTGELFF
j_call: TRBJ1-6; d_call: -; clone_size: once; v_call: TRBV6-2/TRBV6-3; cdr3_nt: TGTGCCAGCAGTTACGCCAGGGCGACACCCCTCCACTTT; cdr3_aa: CASSYARATPLHF
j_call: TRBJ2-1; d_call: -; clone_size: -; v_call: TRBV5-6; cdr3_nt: TGTGCCAGCAGCCTAGAGCAATGGGGCGAGCAGTTCTTC; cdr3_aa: CASSLEQWGEQFF
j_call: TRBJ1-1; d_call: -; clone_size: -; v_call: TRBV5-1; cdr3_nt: TGCGCCAGCAGCTATGTTACAGGGTCGCGGACTGAAGCTTTCTTT; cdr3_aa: CASSYVTGSRTEAFF
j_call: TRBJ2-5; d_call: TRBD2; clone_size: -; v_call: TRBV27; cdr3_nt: TGTGCCAGCACCGCCTCCCCCCCCGGGGCTAGCGGAACAGAGACCCAGTACTTC; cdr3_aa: CASTASPPGASGTETQYF
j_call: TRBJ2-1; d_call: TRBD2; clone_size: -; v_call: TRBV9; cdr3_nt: TGTGCCAGCAGCGCGCTCCCGGGGGGGGAGAGGAATGAGCAGTTCTTC; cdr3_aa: CASSALPGGERNEQFF
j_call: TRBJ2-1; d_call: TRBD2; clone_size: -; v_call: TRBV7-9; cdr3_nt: TGTGCCAGCAGCCCAAGGGTTAGCGGGAGGGCCTACAATGAGCAGTTCTTC; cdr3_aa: CASSPRVSGRAYNEQFF
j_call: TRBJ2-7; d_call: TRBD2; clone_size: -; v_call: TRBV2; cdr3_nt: TGTGCCAGCAGTGAAACCCCGGGACTAGCGGGATACGAGCAGTACTTC; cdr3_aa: CASSETPGLAGYEQYF
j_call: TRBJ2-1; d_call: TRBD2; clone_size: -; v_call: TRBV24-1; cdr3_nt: TGTGCCACCAGTGATTTGGGACTAGCGGGGCCAAATGAGCAGTTCTTC; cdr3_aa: CATSDLGLAGPNEQFF
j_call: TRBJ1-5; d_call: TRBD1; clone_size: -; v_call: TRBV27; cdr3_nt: TGTGCCAGCAAGGAGACAGGGGGAGTCGATCAGCCCCAGCATTTT; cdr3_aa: CASKETGGVDQPQHF
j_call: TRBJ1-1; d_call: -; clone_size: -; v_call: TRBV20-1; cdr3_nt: TGCAGTGCTAGAGATATGACTGAAGCTTTCTTT; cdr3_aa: CSARDMTEAFF
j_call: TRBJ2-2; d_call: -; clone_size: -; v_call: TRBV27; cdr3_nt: TGTGCCAGCAGTTTTTGGGCGGGCAGGTCGAACACCGGGGAGCTGTTTTTT; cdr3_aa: CASSFWAGRSNTGELFF
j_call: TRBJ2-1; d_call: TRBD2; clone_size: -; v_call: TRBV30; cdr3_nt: TGTGCCTGGAGTACCGGGACTAGCGGGAGATCGGGGAATGAGCAGTTCTTC; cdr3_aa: CAWSTGTSGRSGNEQFF
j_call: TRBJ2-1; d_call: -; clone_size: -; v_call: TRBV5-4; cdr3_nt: TGTGCCAGCAGCTTGCCCACGGGGGATGAGTTCTTC; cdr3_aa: CASSLPTGDEFF
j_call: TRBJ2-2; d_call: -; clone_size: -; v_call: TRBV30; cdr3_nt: TGTGCCTGGAGGGGCCAGCGGACCAACACCGGGGAGCTGTTTTTT; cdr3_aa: CAWRGQRTNTGELFF
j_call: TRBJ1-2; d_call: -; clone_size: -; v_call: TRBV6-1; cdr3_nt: TGTGCCAGCAGTGAGGGGCGCTCGGATGGCTACACCTTC; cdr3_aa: CASSEGRSDGYTF
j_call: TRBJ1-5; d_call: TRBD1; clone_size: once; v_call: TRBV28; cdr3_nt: TGTGCCAGCAGTTTATTGGGGACAGATAATCAGCCCCAGCATTTT; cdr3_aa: CASSLLGTDNQPQHF
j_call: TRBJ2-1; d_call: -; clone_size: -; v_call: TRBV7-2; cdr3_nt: TGTGCCGGGCAAGGAAGGCGATCCTACAATGAGCAGTTCTTC; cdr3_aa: CAGQGRRSYNEQFF
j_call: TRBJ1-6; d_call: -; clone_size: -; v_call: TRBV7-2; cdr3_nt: TGTGCCAGCAGCTTAGTGGACACGAATAATTCACCCCTCCACTTT; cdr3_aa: CASSLVDTNNSPLHF
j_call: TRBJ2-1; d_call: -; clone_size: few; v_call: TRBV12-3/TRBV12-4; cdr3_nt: TGTGCCAGCAGTTTATTTAGCGACAATGAGCAGTTCTTC; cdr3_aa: CASSLFSDNEQFF
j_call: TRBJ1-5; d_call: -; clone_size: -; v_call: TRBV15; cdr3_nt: TGTGCCACCAGCAGAGTCGCAGATCAGCCCCAGCATTTT; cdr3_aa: CATSRVADQPQHF
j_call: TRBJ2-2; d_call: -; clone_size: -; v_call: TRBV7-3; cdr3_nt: TGTGCCAGCAGCCCCGAGACGGGAACCGGGGAGCTGTTTTTT; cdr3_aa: CASSPETGTGELFF
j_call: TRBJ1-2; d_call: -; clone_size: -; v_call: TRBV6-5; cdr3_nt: TGTGCCAGCAGTTCCCCGACAGCTTCCTATGGCTACACCTTC; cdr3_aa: CASSSPTASYGYTF
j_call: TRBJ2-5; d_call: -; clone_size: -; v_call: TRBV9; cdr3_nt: TGTGCCAGCAGCGGTCGGAGCCCCCAAGAGACCCAGTACTTC; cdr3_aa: CASSGRSPQETQYF
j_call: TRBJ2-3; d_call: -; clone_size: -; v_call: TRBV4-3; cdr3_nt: TGCGCCAGCAGCCAAGACCCCGGGATAGATACGCAGTATTTT; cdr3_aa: CASSQDPGIDTQYF
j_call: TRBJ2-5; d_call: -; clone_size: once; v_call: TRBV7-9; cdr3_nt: TGTGCCAGCAGCGCCAGCCGGACTACAGAGACCCAGTACTTC; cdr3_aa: CASSASRTTETQYF
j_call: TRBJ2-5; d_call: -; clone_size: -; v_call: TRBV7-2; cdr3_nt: TGTGCCAGCAGCTTAGGATTTAGCGCCCAAGAGACCCAGTACTTC; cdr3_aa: CASSLGFSAQETQYF
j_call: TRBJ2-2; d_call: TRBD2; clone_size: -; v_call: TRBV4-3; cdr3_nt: TGCGCCAGCAGCCAAGAAGCGGGGGATAACACCGGGGAGCTGTTTTTT; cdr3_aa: CASSQEAGDNTGELFF
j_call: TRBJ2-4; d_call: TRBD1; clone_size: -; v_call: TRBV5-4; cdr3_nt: TGTGCCAGCAGCTTAACCCCCGACAGGGTAAAAAACATTCAGTACTTC; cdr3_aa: CASSLTPDRVKNIQYF
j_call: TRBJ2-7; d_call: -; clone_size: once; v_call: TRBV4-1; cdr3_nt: TGCGCCAGCAGCCAAGCGGACACGTACTACGAGCAGTACTTC; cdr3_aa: CASSQADTYYEQYF